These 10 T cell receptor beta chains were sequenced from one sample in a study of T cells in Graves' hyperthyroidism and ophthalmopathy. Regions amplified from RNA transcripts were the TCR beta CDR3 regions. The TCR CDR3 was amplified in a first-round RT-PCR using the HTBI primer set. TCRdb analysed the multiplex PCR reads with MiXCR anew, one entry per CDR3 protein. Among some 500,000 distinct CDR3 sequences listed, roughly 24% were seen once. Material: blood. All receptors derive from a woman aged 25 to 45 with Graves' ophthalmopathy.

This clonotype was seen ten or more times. The CDR3 is CASSEWQGGNQPQHF. The CDR3 DNA reads as TGTGCCAGCAGTGAATGGCAGGGTGGCAATCAGCCCCAGCATTTT. This sequence joins TRBV6-1 and TRBJ1-5; D perhaps matches TRBD1 (5 bases). The V and J ends lost 2 bases and 2 bases respectively, with 10 bases between them. The germline gives CDR1 MNHNS, CDR2 SASEGT. This CDR3 is built from 15 residues.

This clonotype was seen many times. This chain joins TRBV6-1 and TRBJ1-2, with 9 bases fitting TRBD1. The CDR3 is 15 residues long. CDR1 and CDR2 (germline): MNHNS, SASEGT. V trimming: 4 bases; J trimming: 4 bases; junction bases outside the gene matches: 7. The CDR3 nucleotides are TGTGCCAGCAGTGGGGGGACAGGGTTTGGCTATGGCTACACCTTC. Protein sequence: CASSGGTGFGYGYTF.

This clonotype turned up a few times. CDR3 sequence reads: CASNQGAYEQYF. The CDR3 bases are TGTGCCAGCAACCAGGGGGCCTACGAGCAGTACTTC. This sequence joins TRBV28 and TRBJ2-7; 7 bases map to TRBD1. Germline V lookup: CDR1 MDHEN, CDR2 SYDVKM. The CDR3 contains 12 residues. J was trimmed by 2 bases and V by 7 bases; bases with no gene match: 2.

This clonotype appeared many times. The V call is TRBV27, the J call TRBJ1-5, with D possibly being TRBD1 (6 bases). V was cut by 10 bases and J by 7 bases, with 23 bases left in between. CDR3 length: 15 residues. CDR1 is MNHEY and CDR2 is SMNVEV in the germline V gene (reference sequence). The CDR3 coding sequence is TGTGCCACCCGCAAACAGGGTTCGGTATGGCAGCCCCAGCATTTT. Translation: CATRKQGSVWQPQHF.

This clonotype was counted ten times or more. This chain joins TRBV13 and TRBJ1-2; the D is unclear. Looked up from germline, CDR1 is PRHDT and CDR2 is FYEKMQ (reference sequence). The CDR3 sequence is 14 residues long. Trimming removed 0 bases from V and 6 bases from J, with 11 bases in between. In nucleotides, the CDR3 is TGTGCCAGCAGCTTAGGCCGGGCAGGTCATGGCTACACCTTC. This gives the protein CASSLGRAGHGYTF.

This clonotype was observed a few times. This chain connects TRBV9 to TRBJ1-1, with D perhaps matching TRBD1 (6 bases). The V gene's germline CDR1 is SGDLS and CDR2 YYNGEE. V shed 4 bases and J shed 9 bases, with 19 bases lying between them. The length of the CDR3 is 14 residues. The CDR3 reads CASSPPGTGTKAFF. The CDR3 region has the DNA TGTGCCAGCAGCCCCCCCGGAACAGGGACGAAAGCTTTCTTT.

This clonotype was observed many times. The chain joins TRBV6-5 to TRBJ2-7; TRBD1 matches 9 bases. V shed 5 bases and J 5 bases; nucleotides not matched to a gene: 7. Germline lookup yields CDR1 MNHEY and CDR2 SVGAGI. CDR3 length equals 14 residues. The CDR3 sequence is CASSRKGQGHEQYF. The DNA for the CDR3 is TGTGCCAGCAGTCGTAAGGGACAGGGCCACGAGCAGTACTTC.

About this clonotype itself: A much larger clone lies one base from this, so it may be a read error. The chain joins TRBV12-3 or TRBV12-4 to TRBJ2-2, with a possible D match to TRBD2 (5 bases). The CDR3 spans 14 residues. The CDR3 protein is CAGSFLSGTGELCF. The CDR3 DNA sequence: TGTGCCGGCAGTTTCTTGTCAGGTACCGGGGAGCTGTGTTTT.

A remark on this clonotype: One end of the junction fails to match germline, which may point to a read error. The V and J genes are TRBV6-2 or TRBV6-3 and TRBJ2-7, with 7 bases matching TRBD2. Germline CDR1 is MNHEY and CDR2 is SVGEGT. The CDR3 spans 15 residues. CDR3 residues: CASSSTLAWDYDQYF. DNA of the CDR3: TGTGCCAGCAGCTCTACGTTGGCGTGGGACTACGATCAGTACTTC.

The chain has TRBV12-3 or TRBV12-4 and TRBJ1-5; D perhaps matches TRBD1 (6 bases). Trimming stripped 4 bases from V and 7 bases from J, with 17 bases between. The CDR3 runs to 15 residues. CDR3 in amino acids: CASSSVQGSGQPQHF. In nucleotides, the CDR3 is TGTGCCAGCAGTTCTGTACAGGGTTCCGGACAGCCCCAGCATTTT.